This entry describes one T cell receptor (beta chain). This record belongs to a study of blood T cell repertoires in COVID-19. Germline values: CDR1 SNHLY, CDR2 FYNNEI. The CDR3 consists of 13 residues. V lost 4 bases, J lost 4 bases, and 3 bases stayed unmatched. The method was immunoSEQ multiplex PCR; TCRdb's version includes in-frame clones alone and lacks a portion of them. In the table there are under 350,000 clones, approximately 90% of which are singletons. Sequencing input: peripheral blood. The TCR comes from a man in his forties with acute or convalescent COVID-19. The chain carries TRBV2 and TRBJ1-1; 7 bases map to TRBD1. For the CDR3, the DNA is TGTGCCAGCAGTGCACAGGGGAGCACTGAAGCTTTCTTT. It yields the protein CASSAQGSTEAFF.